The present T cell receptor (beta chain) was sequenced within a study of blood T cell repertoires in COVID-19. Profiling relied on immunoSEQ multiplex PCR, and the TCRdb table lists in-frame clones only, not all of them. The sample includes about 210,000 clones, roughly four fifths of them seen just once. Trimming removed 1 base from V and 6 bases from J; junction bases left unmatched: 8. CDR3 length equals 17 residues. Germline V gene data show CDR1 as ENHRY and CDR2 as SYGVKD. The receptor was derived from a woman aged 40-49 years with acute or convalescent COVID-19. The sequenced sample consisted of peripheral blood. V and J are TRBV10-3 and TRBJ1-6; 8 positions agree with TRBD1. CDR3 in amino acids: CAISEYPTGEGNSPLHF. The CDR3 region has the DNA TGTGCCATCAGTGAGTACCCGACAGGGGAGGGTAATTCACCCCTCCACTTT.